Listed below are T cell receptor beta chains from one sample, sequenced in a study of cytomegalovirus exposure and HLA in healthy donors. Some clones are missing from TCRdb's copy, which holds only in-frame ones; the method was immunoSEQ multiplex PCR. The sample lists over 85,000 clones; roughly 79% were seen once. Sample: PBMCs. The receptor source for this set is a woman in her forties in good health and CMV-seronegative. Each CDR3 is given with its conserved first and last residue. A D gene is named only where the DNA matches it firmly. Not every row has a clone size; where given, it reads once, few, many or a size class.

clone_size	d_call	v_call	j_call	cdr3_aa	cdr3_nt
-	-	TRBV4-3	TRBJ1-2	CASSQDLEGLSGYTF	TGCGCCAGCAGCCAAGATCTAGAGGGATTAAGCGGCTACACCTTC
-	-	TRBV6-6	TRBJ1-4	CASSPQGLGFRFF	TGTGCCAGCAGTCCTCAGGGATTAGGGTTTCGGTTTTTT
few	TRBD2	TRBV4-3	TRBJ2-7	CASSQESGGAYEQYF	TGCGCCAGCAGTCAAGAGAGCGGGGGGGCCTACGAGCAGTACTTC
-	-	TRBV7-2	TRBJ1-3	CASSLAGGRTGNTIYF	TGTGCCAGCAGCCTAGCAGGCGGGCGCACGGGAAACACCATATATTTT
-	-	TRBV29-1	TRBJ1-4	CSVLGTPNEKLFF	TGCAGCGTTCTTGGGACACCTAATGAAAAACTGTTTTTT
-	-	TRBV5-4	TRBJ1-6	CASGAGFNNSPLHF	TGTGCCAGCGGCGCGGGCTTCAATAATTCACCCCTCCACTTT
-	TRBD1	TRBV7-6	TRBJ1-1	CASSLQGVSTEAFF	TGTGCCAGCAGCCTACAGGGGGTGAGCACTGAAGCTTTCTTT
-	-	TRBV7-9	TRBJ2-7	CASRQGQTYEQYF	TGTGCCAGCAGACAGGGCCAGACCTACGAGCAGTACTTC
-	-	TRBV28	TRBJ1-4	CASSAPQGLREKLFF	TGTGCCAGCAGTGCCCCCCAGGGCTTGAGGGAAAAACTGTTTTTT
-	-	TRBV27	TRBJ1-5	CASSPPGAGGNQPQHF	TGTGCCAGCAGCCCGCCGGGCGCCGGGGGCAATCAGCCCCAGCATTTT
once	TRBD1	TRBV4-3	TRBJ1-1	CASSQDSQGARAFF	TGCGCCAGCAGCCAAGATTCACAGGGGGCAAGAGCTTTCTTT
-	-	TRBV6-5	TRBJ2-2	CASSPVGELFF	TGTGCCAGCAGCCCCGTAGGGGAGCTGTTTTTT
-	-	TRBV28	TRBJ1-1	CASSLSYTEAFF	TGTGCCAGCAGTTTGAGCTACACTGAAGCTTTCTTT
once	-	TRBV5-4	TRBJ2-1	CASSLSRDNEQFF	TGTGCCAGCAGCTTGTCCAGGGACAATGAGCAGTTCTTC
-	TRBD1	TRBV7-3	TRBJ1-6	CASSRTGDSPLHF	TGTGCCAGCAGCCGGACAGGGGATTCACCCCTCCACTTT
-	-	TRBV5-4	TRBJ2-2	CASSPRQTDTGELFF	TGTGCCAGCAGCCCAAGACAGACGGACACCGGGGAGCTGTTTTTT
few	-	TRBV6-5	TRBJ2-5	CASSLTGRETQYF	TGTGCCAGCAGTTTAACAGGGCGGGAGACCCAGTACTTC
-	-	TRBV7-8	TRBJ1-6	CASRGMKGGFNSPLHF	TGTGCCAGCAGAGGAATGAAGGGGGGGTTTAATTCACCCCTCCACTTT
-	-	TRBV4-1	TRBJ1-2	CASSQGGGGAGYGYTF	TGCGCCAGCAGCCAGGGGGGGGGTGGGGCGGGGTATGGCTACACCTTC
-	-	TRBV19	TRBJ1-2	CASSIANLDYGYTF	TGTGCCAGTAGTATCGCCAATCTAGACTATGGCTACACCTTC
-	-	TRBV7-8	TRBJ2-5	CASSLAGQAGTQYF	TGTGCCAGCAGCTTAGCGGGGCAGGCCGGGACCCAGTACTTC
few	-	TRBV19	TRBJ2-4	CASSIVGSRLRYGGNIQYF	TGTGCCAGTAGTATAGTCGGCAGCCGCCTTCGGTACGGGGGAAACATTCAGTACTTC
-	TRBD2	TRBV10-2	TRBJ2-5	CASSRTSGGTQETQYF	TGCGCCAGCAGCCGGACTAGCGGGGGGACCCAAGAGACCCAGTACTTC
-	-	TRBV6-1	TRBJ2-7	CASVEGGQMNYEQYF	TGTGCCAGCGTAGAAGGAGGACAGATGAACTACGAGCAGTACTTC
-	-	TRBV9	TRBJ1-5	CASSVGDTNQPQHF	TGTGCCAGCAGCGTAGGTGACACGAATCAGCCCCAGCATTTT
few	-	TRBV18	TRBJ2-3	CASSPSREDTQYF	TGTGCCAGCTCACCCTCCCGGGAGGATACGCAGTATTTT
-	TRBD1	TRBV25-1	TRBJ1-6	CASSDSDTGQGSTHLHF	TGTGCCAGCAGTGACTCAGATACGGGACAGGGGAGCACTCACCTCCACTTT
few	-	TRBV5-1	TRBJ1-1	CASSGTTGRNTEAFF	TGCGCCAGCAGCGGGACCACAGGGCGGAACACTGAAGCTTTCTTT
-	-	TRBV25-1	TRBJ1-1	CASSEAEYTEAFF	TGTGCCAGCAGTGAGGCGGAGTACACTGAAGCTTTCTTT
-	TRBD1	TRBV2	TRBJ2-2	CASSDGTAGELFF	TGTGCCAGCAGTGACGGGACAGCCGGGGAGCTGTTTTTT
-	-	TRBV14	TRBJ1-6	CASSQVGASPLHF	TGTGCCAGCAGCCAGGTGGGGGCCTCACCCCTCCACTTT
-	TRBD1	TRBV4-2	TRBJ1-3	CASSQAGTGVANTIYF	TGTGCCAGCAGCCAGGCCGGGACAGGGGTAGCAAACACCATATATTTT
-	-	TRBV19	TRBJ1-2	CASRGGVNYGYTF	TGTGCCTCTCGAGGTGGCGTTAACTATGGCTACACCTTC
-	-	TRBV7-2	TRBJ2-7	CASSSSTGARYEQYF	TGTGCCAGCAGCTCTTCGACAGGAGCCCGCTACGAGCAGTACTTC
-	-	TRBV30	TRBJ2-7	CAWRAGHEQYF	TGTGCCTGGAGGGCGGGACACGAGCAGTACTTC
-	TRBD2	TRBV11-2	TRBJ2-2	CASSLESSGGWAGELFF	TGTGCCAGCAGCTTAGAGTCTAGCGGGGGATGGGCCGGGGAGCTGTTTTTT
-	TRBD2	TRBV5-1	TRBJ2-2	CASSLNGLAGGLAGELFF	TGCGCCAGCAGCTTGAATGGACTAGCGGGCGGACTCGCCGGGGAGCTGTTTTTT
-	-	TRBV13	TRBJ1-2	CASSQIDSYGYTF	TGTGCCAGCAGCCAAATCGACAGCTATGGCTACACCTTC
-	-	TRBV7-3	TRBJ2-7	CASSLTGGASYEQYF	TGTGCCAGCAGCTTAACGGGGGGGGCCTCCTACGAGCAGTACTTC
-	-	TRBV5-4	TRBJ1-4	CASSSGTVRNEKLFF	TGTGCCAGCAGCTCCGGGACTGTGAGAAATGAAAAACTGTTTTTT
-	-	TRBV4-3	TRBJ1-4	CASSKTRASGEKLFF	TGCGCCAGCAGCAAAACCCGGGCCTCGGGGGAAAAACTGTTTTTT
-	TRBD2	TRBV18	TRBJ2-3	CASSPPGSGGARNTQYF	TGTGCCAGCTCACCACCAGGTAGCGGGGGGGCCCGCAATACGCAGTATTTT
-	TRBD1	TRBV5-4	TRBJ1-6	CASSLEAQGDNSPLHF	TGTGCCAGCAGCTTGGAGGCCCAGGGGGATAATTCACCCCTCCACTTT
-	TRBD1	TRBV4-3	TRBJ2-5	CASSQVRGQETQYF	TGCGCCAGCAGCCAAGTCAGGGGGCAAGAGACCCAGTACTTC
-	-	TRBV7-9	TRBJ1-2	CTGVEVGAGGYTF	TGTACGGGCGTAGAGGTGGGGGCGGGTGGCTACACCTTC
-	-	TRBV7-2	TRBJ1-2	CASSLSGGMGYGYTF	TGTGCCAGCAGCTTATCGGGGGGGATGGGTTATGGCTACACCTTC
-	TRBD1	TRBV4-1	TRBJ1-4	CASSPPGQSNEKLFF	TGCGCCAGCAGCCCTCCGGGACAGAGTAATGAAAAACTGTTTTTT
few	TRBD2	TRBV4-3	TRBJ2-7	CASSRGGGDSYEQYF	TGCGCCAGCAGCAGAGGCGGGGGGGACTCCTACGAGCAGTACTTC
-	-	TRBV6-1	TRBJ2-5	CASSESGGGETQYF	TGTGCCAGCAGCGAGTCGGGGGGCGGGGAGACCCAGTACTTC
once	-	TRBV4-1	TRBJ1-5	CASSQEGYRAANQPQHF	TGCGCCAGCAGCCAAGAGGGTTACAGGGCCGCAAATCAGCCCCAGCATTTT
few	TRBD2	TRBV10-3	TRBJ2-1	CAISQPGGENYNEQFF	TGTGCCATCAGTCAGCCGGGGGGGGAAAACTACAATGAGCAGTTCTTC
-	TRBD1	TRBV28	TRBJ2-7	CASSYEGQGLYEQYF	TGTGCCAGCAGTTATGAGGGACAGGGCCTCTACGAGCAGTACTTC
-	TRBD2	TRBV4-1	TRBJ2-3	CASSQLSGLAGTDTQYF	TGCGCCAGCAGCCAGCTCTCGGGACTAGCGGGGACAGATACGCAGTATTTT
-	TRBD1	TRBV7-9	TRBJ1-1	CASSLTGTGRVTEAFF	TGTGCCAGCAGCTTAACCGGGACAGGTCGGGTCACTGAAGCTTTCTTT
-	TRBD1	TRBV5-4	TRBJ1-6	CASSLERQGVSPLHF	TGTGCCAGCAGCTTGGAGAGGCAGGGGGTCTCACCCCTCCACTTT
-	TRBD1	TRBV6-5	TRBJ1-1	CASSYEGALAEAFF	TGTGCCAGCAGTTACGAGGGGGCTCTCGCTGAAGCTTTCTTT
few	TRBD1	TRBV5-1	TRBJ1-4	CASSSRQGKVTNEKLFF	TGCGCCAGCAGCTCGCGACAGGGAAAGGTAACTAATGAAAAACTGTTTTTT
-	TRBD1	TRBV30	TRBJ1-5	CAWSASGTARNQPQHF	TGTGCCTGGAGTGCATCCGGGACAGCCCGCAATCAGCCCCAGCATTTT
-	-	TRBV6-1	TRBJ1-2	CASVQGSKTHGYTF	TGTGCCAGCGTCCAGGGATCAAAAACCCATGGCTACACCTTC
few	TRBD1	TRBV10-3	TRBJ1-3	CAISDPRGDSGNTIYF	TGTGCCATCAGTGATCCCAGGGGGGACTCTGGAAACACCATATATTTT